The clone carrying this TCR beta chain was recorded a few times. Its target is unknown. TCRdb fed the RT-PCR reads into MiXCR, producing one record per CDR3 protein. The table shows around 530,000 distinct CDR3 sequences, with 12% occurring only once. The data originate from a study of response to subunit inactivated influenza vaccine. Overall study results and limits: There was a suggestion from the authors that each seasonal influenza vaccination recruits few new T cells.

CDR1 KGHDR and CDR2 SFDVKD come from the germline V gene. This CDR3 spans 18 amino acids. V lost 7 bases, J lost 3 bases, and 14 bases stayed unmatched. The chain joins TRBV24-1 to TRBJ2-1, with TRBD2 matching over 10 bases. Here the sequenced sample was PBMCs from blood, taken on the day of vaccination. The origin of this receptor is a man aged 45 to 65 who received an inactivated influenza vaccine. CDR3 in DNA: TGTGCCACCAGCCCAAAAACCTTGGGACTAGCGCTCTACAATGAGCAGTTCTTC. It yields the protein CATSPKTLGLALYNEQFF.